This paragraph reports one TCR beta chain. The antigen remains undetermined. These data originate in a study of cytomegalovirus exposure and HLA in healthy donors. Study context: The 90 to 150 validation repertoires used the same platform as the 550 to 700 first-cohort repertoires (as reported by a later analysis). Overall study results and limits: Cytomegalovirus association was assigned to about 150 TCR beta chains. In the approximately 130 validation repertoires, a later analysis found that first-cohort TCR clusters tended to co-occur. Reports showed the classifier diagnosing cytomegalovirus status with high specificity and sensitivity.

CDR1 and CDR2 (germline): MNHEY, SVGAGI. V was trimmed by 2 bases and J by 0 bases, leaving 8 bases between them. This CDR3 spans 15 amino acids. Assay used: immunoSEQ multiplex PCR; TCRdb lists only in-frame clones, some missing. The sample includes some 170,000 clones, around four fifths of them seen just once. The sequencing sample was made of PBMCs. This sequence was found in a man under 40 in good health and CMV-seropositive. The chain joins TRBV6-5 to TRBJ1-3; no clear D gene. The CDR3 sequence is CASSYAFSSGNTIYF. Here the CDR3 DNA reads TGTGCCAGCAGTTACGCATTTAGCTCTGGAAACACCATATATTTT.